This entry is about one T cell receptor beta chain. Its antigen is still unknown. The input lacks base qualities; no much larger clone sits a single base away. Taken from the germline V gene (reference sequence), the CDR1 and CDR2 loops are SGHKS and YYEKEE. The germline V and J ends show losses of 0 bases and 1 base respectively, and no gene match explains 4 bases of the junction. Reading from cysteine to phenylalanine, the CDR3 counts 16 amino acids. The entry retains the CDR3 DNA only, 48 bases that are in frame from base 1. The method was RT-PCR. Sequencing took place on an Illumina HiSeq 2500. Using fastp at Q25 and MiXCR, TCRdb reprocessed the public reads and kept productive beta chains. Merged by CDR3 protein, the rows form single entries marked with the most common genes and DNA. For this sample the table gives a few hundred thousand distinct CDR3 sequences, of which 14% were detected only once. The ten most abundant clones make up around 10% of the sample.

This entry is derived from a study of response to subunit inactivated influenza vaccine (dated by TCRdb to between 2018 and 2020). Context from the whole study: Deep quantitative profiling of the T cell receptor repertoire was used in the study to follow responses to a trivalent subunit inactivated influenza vaccine.

Paper-wide results and their limitations: According to the authors, only a limited number of new T cells may be recruited by each seasonal influenza vaccination.

The V gene is TRBV5-5 and the J gene is TRBJ1-1; TRBD1 lines up with 9 middle nucleotides. The specimen was PBMCs from blood, collected about 13 days after vaccination. The origin of this receptor is a man aged 50 to 59 who received an inactivated influenza vaccine. Donor details come from another sample of the same person, matched by shared clones. The CDR3 corresponds to CASSLGRGQGNTEAFF. The DNA is as follows: TGTGCCAGCAGCTTGGGGAGGGGACAGGGGAACACTGAAGCTTTCTTT.